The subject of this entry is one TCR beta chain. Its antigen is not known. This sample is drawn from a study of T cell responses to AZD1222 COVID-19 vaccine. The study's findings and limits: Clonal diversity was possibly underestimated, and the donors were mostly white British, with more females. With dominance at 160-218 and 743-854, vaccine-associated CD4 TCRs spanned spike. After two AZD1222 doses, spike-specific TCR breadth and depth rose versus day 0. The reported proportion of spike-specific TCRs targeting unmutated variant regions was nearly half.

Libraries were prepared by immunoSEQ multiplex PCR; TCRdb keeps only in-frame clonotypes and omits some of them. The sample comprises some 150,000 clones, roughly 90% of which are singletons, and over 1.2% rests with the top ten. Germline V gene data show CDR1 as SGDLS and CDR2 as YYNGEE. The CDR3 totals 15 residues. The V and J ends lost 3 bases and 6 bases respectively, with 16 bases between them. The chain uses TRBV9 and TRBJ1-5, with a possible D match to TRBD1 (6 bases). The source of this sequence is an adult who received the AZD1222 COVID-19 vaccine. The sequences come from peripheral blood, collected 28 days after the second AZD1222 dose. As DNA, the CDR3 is TGTGCCAGCAGCGAAAAGACAGGCTGGGGTCAGCCCCAGCATTTT. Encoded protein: CASSEKTGWGQPQHF.